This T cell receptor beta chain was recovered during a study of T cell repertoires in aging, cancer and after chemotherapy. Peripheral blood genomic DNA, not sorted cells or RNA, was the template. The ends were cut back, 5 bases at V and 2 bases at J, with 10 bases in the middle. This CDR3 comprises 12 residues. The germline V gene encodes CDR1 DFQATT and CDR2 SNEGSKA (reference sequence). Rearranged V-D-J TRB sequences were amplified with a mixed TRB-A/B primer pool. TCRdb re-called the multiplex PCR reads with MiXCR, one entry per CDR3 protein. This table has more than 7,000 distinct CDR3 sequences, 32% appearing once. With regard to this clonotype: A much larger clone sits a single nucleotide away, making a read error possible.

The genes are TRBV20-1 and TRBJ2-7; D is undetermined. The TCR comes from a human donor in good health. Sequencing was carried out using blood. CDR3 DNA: TGCAGTGCTCACTCCAGTACCTACGAGCAGTACTTC. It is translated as CSAHSSTYEQYF.